This T cell receptor beta chain was sequenced in a study of blood T cell repertoires in COVID-19. For the study at large: Some COVID-19 samples were acute and others convalescent; all came from the United States, Italy and Spain.

Per the germline V gene, CDR1 is SGHVS and CDR2 is FQNEAQ. Trimming at V came to 4 bases and at J to 0 bases, leaving 10 bases not matched to a gene. CDR3 length: 18 amino acids. The authors' processing: Amplification of reference gene primers provided the estimated nucleated cell counts. Sequencing was performed with immunoSEQ multiplex PCR; in TCRdb, only in-frame clones are kept and a portion is missing. Clonal size and the V and J genes are those of that table, whereas D and trimming came from the DNA. Of about 210,000 clones listed, 89% were seen once; the top ten hold about 4.8%. The V call is TRBV7-8, the J call TRBJ2-3, with 10 bases identical to TRBD2. The sequenced sample consisted of peripheral blood. This sequence was found in a woman in her 40s with acute or convalescent COVID-19. CDR3 nucleotide sequence: TGTGCCAGCAGCTCAATACTAGCGGGGACGCTTAGCACAGATACGCAGTATTTT. Amino acids: CASSSILAGTLSTDTQYF.